The 27 T cell receptor beta chains listed next were all sequenced from one sample in a study of Tregs in tolerant kidney transplant recipients. Some clones are missing from TCRdb's copy, which holds only in-frame ones; the method was immunoSEQ multiplex PCR. Here the sample spans under 95,000 clones, under 95% being singletons. Here the sequenced sample was Tregs from blood, taken before the transplant. These receptors were collected from a human donor who received a combined kidney and bone marrow transplant.

With respect to this clone: Distinct nucleotide sequences in the sample also encode this CDR3. This chain connects TRBV6-5 to TRBJ2-2; D is unclear. V dropped 0 bases and J dropped 2 bases, with 7 bases sitting between them. Looked up from germline, CDR1 is MNHEY and CDR2 is SVGAGI. The CDR3 has 15 residues. CDR3 bases: TGTGCCAGCAGTTACTCGCGGACCAACACCGGGGAGCTGTTTTTT. It encodes CASSYSRTNTGELFF.

V and J are TRBV27 and TRBJ1-2, with D tentatively TRBD1 (6 bases). This CDR3 is 14 amino acids long. Trimming removed 5 bases from V and 6 bases from J, with 16 bases in between. The germline CDR1 and CDR2 sequences are MNHEY and SMNVEV (reference sequence). CDR3 sequence reads: CASSPRWGGDGYTF. CDR3 nucleotide sequence: TGTGCCAGCAGTCCTCGTTGGGGGGGCGATGGCTACACCTTC.

This sequence joins TRBV7-3 and TRBJ2-2; the D gene is possibly TRBD2 (5 bases). The V end lost 2 bases, the J end lost 4 bases, and 5 bases lay between the germline ends. The CDR3 is 13 residues long. Germline CDR1 and CDR2: SGHTA and FQGTGA. The CDR3 region is CASSLGSTGELFF. CDR3 DNA sequence: TGTGCCAGCAGCTTAGGGAGCACCGGGGAGCTGTTTTTT.

This clone was detected once. V usage is TRBV28 and J usage is TRBJ2-3, with a weak D call TRBD1 (6 bases). From germline, CDR1 is MDHEN and CDR2 SYDVKM. The CDR3 covers 13 residues. DNA of the CDR3: TGTGCTGCCGGGACAAATAATCCAGATACGCAGTATTTT. Translated: CAAGTNNPDTQYF.

This clone was picked up a small number of times. The chain joins TRBV5-1 to TRBJ2-7, with 7 bases lining up with TRBD2. Germline-derived CDR1 and CDR2 are SGHRS and YFSETQ. This CDR3 region has 14 residues. The V segment lost 1 base and the J segment 2 bases; nucleotides outside the gene matches: 3. DNA of the CDR3: TGCGCCAGCAGCTTGATAACTAGCGCCTACGAGCAGTACTTC. It codes for CASSLITSAYEQYF. Looking up the rest from reference TRBV5-1 and TRBJ2-7 gives the full variable domain: KAGVTQTPRYLIKTRGQQVTLSCSPISGHRSVSWYQQTPGQGLQFLFEYFSETQRNKGNFPGRFSGRQFSNSRSEMNVSTLELGDSALYLCASSLITSAYEQYFGPGTRLTVT.

This chain links TRBV6-5 with TRBJ2-2, with no clear D. The CDR3 runs to 14 residues. Germline CDR1 is MNHEY and CDR2 is SVGAGI. The germline V and J ends were trimmed by 6 bases and 2 bases, with 10 bases remaining between them. The CDR3 region is CASRKVQNTGELFF. CDR3 sequence (DNA): TGTGCCAGCAGAAAGGTCCAAAACACCGGGGAGCTGTTTTTT.

The chain combines TRBV18 with TRBJ1-3; TRBD1 might be the D (5 bases). The ends were cut back, 3 bases at V and 0 bases at J, with 18 bases in the middle. This CDR3 region has 18 residues. From germline, CDR1 is KGHSH and CDR2 LQKENI. Here the CDR3 DNA reads TGTGCCAGCTCACCTCCGAGAAGCGGGACGGCCTCTGGAAACACCATATATTTT. Translating it yields CASSPPRSGTASGNTIYF.

This clone showed up just once. The chain couples TRBV7-2 to TRBJ2-2; TRBD1 might be the D (5 bases). Germline values: CDR1 SGHTA, CDR2 FQGNSA. Trimming cost V 3 bases and J 5 bases, with 16 bases left between them. The CDR3 is 16 amino acids. The CDR3 loop is CASSFGAIRGTGELFF. The CDR3 nucleotides read TGTGCCAGCAGCTTTGGGGCGATAAGGGGAACCGGGGAGCTGTTTTTT.

The chain couples TRBV2 to TRBJ1-2; D gene unclear. Germline V CDR1 and CDR2: SNHLY, FYNNEI. Trimming stripped 2 bases from V and 4 bases from J, with 11 bases between. CDR3 length equals 14 residues. Here the CDR3 reads CASSETRGTYGYTF. The CDR3 DNA sequence: TGTGCCAGCAGTGAAACGAGAGGAACCTATGGCTACACCTTC.

The chain recombines TRBV25-1 with TRBJ1-4; maybe TRBD1 (6 bases). Looked up from germline, CDR1 is MGHDK and CDR2 is SYGVNS. V was cut by 1 base and J by 8 bases, with 17 bases left in between. The CDR3 runs 16 residues. The CDR3 DNA sequence: TGTGCCAGCAGTGAATTAGGCTCGGGACAAGCCGAAAAACTGTTTTTT. This codes for CASSELGSGQAEKLFF.

The rearrangement joins TRBV28 to TRBJ1-4, with no clear D. Germline CDR1 MDHEN, CDR2 SYDVKM. Between the trimmed V and J ends, which lost 1 base and 8 bases, there was a span of 8 bases. The CDR3 length is 13 residues. The CDR3 DNA sequence: TGTGCCAGCAGTTTATTTGGTTCCGAAAAACTGTTTTTT. It yields the protein CASSLFGSEKLFF.

This clone appeared a single time. The chain recombines TRBV6-5 with TRBJ2-7; TRBD1 might be the D (5 bases). The germline V and J ends were trimmed by 2 bases and 6 bases, with 11 bases remaining between them. This CDR3 is built from 13 residues. Germline CDR1 and CDR2: MNHEY and SVGAGI. The CDR3 coding sequence is TGTGCCAGCAGTTACGGGGCTAGGGGCGAGCAGTACTTC. It specifies CASSYGARGEQYF.

The V gene is TRBV7-2, the J gene TRBJ2-7; TRBD2 might be the D (5 bases). Germline V gene sequence: CDR1 SGHTA, CDR2 FQGNSA. The CDR3 sequence is 14 residues long. Trimming stripped 1 base from V and 4 bases from J, with 11 bases between. The CDR3, as DNA: TGTGCCAGCAGCTTAGTGAGCGGAGCTTACGAGCAGTACTTC. Translated: CASSLVSGAYEQYF. Combining the CDR3 with reference TRBV7-2 and TRBJ2-7 gives the whole variable domain GAGVSQSPSNKVTEKGKDVELRCDPISGHTALYWYRQSLGQGLEFLIYFQGNSAPDKSGLPSDRFSAERTGGSVSTLTIQRTQQEDSAVYLCASSLVSGAYEQYFGPGTRLTVT.

The chain couples TRBV18 to TRBJ1-5, with D possibly being TRBD1 (5 bases). Trimming cost V 3 bases and J 3 bases, with 9 bases left between them. Germline assignment: CDR1 KGHSH and CDR2 LQKENI. This CDR3 contains 14 residues. CDR3 amino acids: CASSPARDNQPQHF. In DNA, the CDR3 is TGTGCCAGCTCACCCGCCAGGGACAATCAGCCCCAGCATTTT.

The gene calls are TRBV4-1 and TRBJ2-7; possible D gene TRBD1, 5 bases. Trimming left V 0 bases short and J 2 bases short, with 20 bases between. CDR1 and CDR2 from the germline V gene are MGHRA and YSYEKL. The CDR3 totals 18 residues. CDR3 sequence (DNA): TGCGCCAGCAGCCAAGAAGGGGCCTCCTGGGGTTGGGCCTACGAGCAGTACTTC. Encoded protein: CASSQEGASWGWAYEQYF.

This chain links TRBV11-2 with TRBJ1-1; a possible D gene is TRBD1 (6 bases). Germline V gives CDR1 SGHAT, CDR2 FQNNGV. This CDR3 spans 15 amino acids. The V end lost 1 base, the J end lost 4 bases, and 13 bases lay between the germline ends. Here the CDR3 DNA reads TGTGCCAGCAGCTTAGCGGGGGGGGCGCCCACTGAAGCTTTCTTT. Translating it yields CASSLAGGAPTEAFF.

The chain employs TRBV5-1 and TRBJ2-2; D possibly corresponds to TRBD1 (6 bases). Trimming left V 0 bases short and J 5 bases short, with 11 bases between. In germline, CDR1 is SGHRS, CDR2 YFSETQ. CDR3 size: 15 residues. CDR3 protein: CASSLDRVGTGELFF. The CDR3 DNA follows: TGCGCCAGCAGCTTGGACAGGGTCGGGACCGGGGAGCTGTTTTTT.

V is TRBV18 and J is TRBJ2-1; TRBD2 aligns across 10 bases. The V gene end was trimmed by 6 bases and the J gene end by 2 bases; junction bases not matched to a gene: 4. This CDR3 spans 15 amino acids. CDR1 is KGHSH, CDR2 LQKENI, per germline. In DNA form, the CDR3 reads TGTGCCAGCTCGTGGACTAGCGGAACCTACAATGAGCAGTTCTTC. It encodes CASSWTSGTYNEQFF.

The chain uses TRBV4-2 and TRBJ2-7; 9 bases line up with TRBD1. V lost 1 base, J lost 2 bases, and 6 bases stayed unmatched. This CDR3 region has 16 residues. The germline gives CDR1 LGHNA, CDR2 YNFKEQ. The CDR3 spells CASSQANTGGAYEQYF. The CDR3, as DNA: TGTGCCAGCAGCCAAGCGAACACAGGGGGCGCCTACGAGCAGTACTTC.

The chain couples TRBV28 to TRBJ2-7; TRBD1 matches 7 bases. CDR3 size: 14 residues. In germline, CDR1 is MDHEN, CDR2 SYDVKM. V trimming: 2 bases; J trimming: 4 bases; junction bases outside the gene matches: 5. The CDR3 loop is CASSLNTGVYEQYF. The CDR3 nucleotides are TGTGCCAGCAGTTTAAACACAGGGGTATACGAGCAGTACTTC.

The V and J genes are TRBV5-1 and TRBJ2-3; no clear D gene. Trimming pared 0 bases from V and 4 bases from J, leaving 15 bases between. CDR1 is SGHRS, CDR2 YFSETQ, per germline. This CDR3 has 16 residues. The CDR3 coding sequence is TGCGCCAGCAGCTTGGTCGGTTCATCACGGGCAGATACGCAGTATTTT. Translated: CASSLVGSSRADTQYF. The variable domain in full, completed from reference TRBV5-1 and TRBJ2-3, reads KAGVTQTPRYLIKTRGQQVTLSCSPISGHRSVSWYQQTPGQGLQFLFEYFSETQRNKGNFPGRFSGRQFSNSRSEMNVSTLELGDSALYLCASSLVGSSRADTQYFGPGTRLTVL.

The rearrangement uses TRBV7-3 and TRBJ2-1; 7 bases match TRBD2. V shed 2 bases, J shed 4 bases, and the junction held 5 bases outside the gene matches. This CDR3 comprises 15 residues. The germline V gene has CDR1 SGHTA and CDR2 FQGTGA. The DNA for the CDR3 is TGTGCCAGCAGCTTAGGCCTAGCGGATTACAATGAGCAGTTCTTC. Protein sequence: CASSLGLADYNEQFF.

This chain connects TRBV4-1 to TRBJ2-2; D is unresolved. The CDR3 extends over 15 amino acids. The V end was cut by 0 bases, the J end by 5 bases, with 10 bases between. Germline CDR1 and CDR2: MGHRA and YSYEKL. The CDR3 DNA follows: TGCGCCAGCAGCCAAGAGTGGTCCAGAACCGGGGAGCTGTTTTTT. Translation: CASSQEWSRTGELFF.

The chain joins TRBV29-1 to TRBJ2-1; D not resolved. This CDR3 has 13 amino acids. V dropped 6 bases and J dropped 0 bases, with 9 bases sitting between them. From germline, CDR1 is SQVTM and CDR2 ANQGSEA. CDR3 in DNA: TGCAGCGTCGCCCAGTACTCCTACAATGAGCAGTTCTTC. Amino acid sequence: CSVAQYSYNEQFF.

The chain employs TRBV5-1 and TRBJ2-4, with D unclear. The CDR3 is 15 amino acids. From germline, CDR1 is SGHRS and CDR2 YFSETQ. Trimming stripped 0 bases from V and 6 bases from J, with 13 bases between. The CDR3 sequence is CASSLGNSRRNIQYF. In DNA, the CDR3 is TGCGCCAGCAGCTTGGGGAACAGCCGAAGAAACATTCAGTACTTC.

V gene TRBV16 combines with J gene TRBJ1-4; unclear D gene. The CDR3 is 15 residues long. Germline loops: CDR1 KGHSY, CDR2 FQNENV. V was clipped by 0 bases and J by 0 bases, with 5 bases between them. CDR3 DNA: TGTGCCAGCAGCCAATCGGGGACAACTAATGAAAAACTGTTTTTT. It specifies CASSQSGTTNEKLFF.

The CDR3 nucleotides read TGTGCCAGCAGCCAAGATCTACCAGGGGCGAGGAGTGGCTACACCTTC. Translation: CASSQDLPGARSGYTF. J is TRBJ1-2 and V is TRBV4-2, with a possible D match to TRBD1 (6 bases). V lost 0 bases, J lost 7 bases, and 18 bases lay in between. The CDR3 sequence is 16 residues long. Germline assignment: CDR1 LGHNA and CDR2 YNFKEQ.